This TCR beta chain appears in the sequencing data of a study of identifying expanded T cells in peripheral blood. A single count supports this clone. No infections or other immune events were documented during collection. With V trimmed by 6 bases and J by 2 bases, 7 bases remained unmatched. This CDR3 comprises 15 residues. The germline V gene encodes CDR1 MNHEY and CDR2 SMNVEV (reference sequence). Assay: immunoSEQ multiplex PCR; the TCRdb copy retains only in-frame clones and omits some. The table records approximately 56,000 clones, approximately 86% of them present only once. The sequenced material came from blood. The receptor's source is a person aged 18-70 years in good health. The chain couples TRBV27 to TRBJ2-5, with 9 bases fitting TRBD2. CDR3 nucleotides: TGTGCCAGCAGGCGGGAGGGCCGGCCACAAGAGACCCAGTACTTC. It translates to CASRREGRPQETQYF.